This T cell receptor beta chain was sequenced during a study of cytotoxic CD8 clonotypes in ibrutinib-treated CLL. Study-wide results and caveats: Researchers report that baseline clonality outpaced age-matched healthy donors and tracked circulating CD8+ T-cell counts. Contraction or stability on treatment was seen for public clonotypes, which were uncommon.

This CDR3 region has 16 residues. CDR1 is KGHSH and CDR2 is LQKENI in the germline V gene. V shed 6 bases and J 2 bases; nucleotides not matched to a gene: 11. Depth targeted 1 in 200,000 to 1 in 1 million T cells, averaging around 9.5x coverage per clonotype. The protocol was immunoSEQ multiplex PCR, while the TCRdb copy is restricted to in-frame clones and leaves out a portion. Of some 200,000 clones listed, 75% to 85% are singletons. Regarding this clone: Its target is unknown.

This chain uses TRBV18 with TRBJ2-7; 9 positions match TRBD1. The sequenced sample was PBMCs, obtained after 12 months of ibrutinib treatment. The receptor was isolated from a human donor with chronic lymphocytic leukemia. The CDR3 loop reads CASSQSGTGIPYEQYF. The CDR3, as DNA: TGTGCCAGCTCGCAATCCGGGACAGGGATCCCCTACGAGCAGTACTTC.